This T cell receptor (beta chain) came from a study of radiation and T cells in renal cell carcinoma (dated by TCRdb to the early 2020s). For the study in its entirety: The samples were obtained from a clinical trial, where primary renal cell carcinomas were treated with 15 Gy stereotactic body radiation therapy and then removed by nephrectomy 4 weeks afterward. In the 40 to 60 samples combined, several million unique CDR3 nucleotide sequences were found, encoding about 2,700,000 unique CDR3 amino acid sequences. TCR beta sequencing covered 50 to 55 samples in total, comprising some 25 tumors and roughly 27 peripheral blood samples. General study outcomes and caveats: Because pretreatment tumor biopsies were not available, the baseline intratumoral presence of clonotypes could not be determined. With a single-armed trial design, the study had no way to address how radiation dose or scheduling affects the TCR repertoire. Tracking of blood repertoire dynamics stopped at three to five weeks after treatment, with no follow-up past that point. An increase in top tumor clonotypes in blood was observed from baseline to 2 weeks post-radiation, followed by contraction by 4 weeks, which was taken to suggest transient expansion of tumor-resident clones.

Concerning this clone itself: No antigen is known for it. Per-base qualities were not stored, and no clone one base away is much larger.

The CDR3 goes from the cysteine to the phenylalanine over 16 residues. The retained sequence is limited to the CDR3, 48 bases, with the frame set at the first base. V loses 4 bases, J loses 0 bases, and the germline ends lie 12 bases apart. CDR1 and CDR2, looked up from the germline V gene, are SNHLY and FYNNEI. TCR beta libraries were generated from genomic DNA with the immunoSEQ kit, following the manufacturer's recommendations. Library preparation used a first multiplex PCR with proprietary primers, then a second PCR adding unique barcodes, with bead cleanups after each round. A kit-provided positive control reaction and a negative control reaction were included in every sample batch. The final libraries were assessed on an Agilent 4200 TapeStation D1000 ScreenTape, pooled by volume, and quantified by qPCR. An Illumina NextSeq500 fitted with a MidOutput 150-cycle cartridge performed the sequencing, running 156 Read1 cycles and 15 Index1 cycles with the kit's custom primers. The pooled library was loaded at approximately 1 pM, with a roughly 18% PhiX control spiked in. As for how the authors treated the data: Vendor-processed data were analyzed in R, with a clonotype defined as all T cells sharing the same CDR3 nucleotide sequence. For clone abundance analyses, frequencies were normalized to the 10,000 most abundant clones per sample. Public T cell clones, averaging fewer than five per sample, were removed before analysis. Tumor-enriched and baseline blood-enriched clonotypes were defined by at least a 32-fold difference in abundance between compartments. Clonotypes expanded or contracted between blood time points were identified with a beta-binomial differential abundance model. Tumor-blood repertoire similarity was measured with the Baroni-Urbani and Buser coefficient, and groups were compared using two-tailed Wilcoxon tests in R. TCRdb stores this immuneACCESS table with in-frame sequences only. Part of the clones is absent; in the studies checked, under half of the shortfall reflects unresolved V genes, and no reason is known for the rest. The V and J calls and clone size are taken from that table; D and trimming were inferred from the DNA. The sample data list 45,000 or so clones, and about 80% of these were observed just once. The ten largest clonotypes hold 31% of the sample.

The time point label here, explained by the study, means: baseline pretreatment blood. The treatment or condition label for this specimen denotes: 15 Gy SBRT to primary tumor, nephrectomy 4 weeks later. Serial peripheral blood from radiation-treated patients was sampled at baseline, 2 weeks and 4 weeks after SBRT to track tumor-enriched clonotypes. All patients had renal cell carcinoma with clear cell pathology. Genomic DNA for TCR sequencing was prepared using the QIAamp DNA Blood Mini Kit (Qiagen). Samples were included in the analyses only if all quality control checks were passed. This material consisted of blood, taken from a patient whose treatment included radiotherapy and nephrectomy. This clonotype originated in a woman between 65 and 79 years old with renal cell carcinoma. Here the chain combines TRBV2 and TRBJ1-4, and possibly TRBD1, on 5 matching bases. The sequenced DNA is TGTGCCAGCAGTGGCTTAGAACAGGCAACTAATGAAAAACTGTTTTTT. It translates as CASSGLEQATNEKLFF. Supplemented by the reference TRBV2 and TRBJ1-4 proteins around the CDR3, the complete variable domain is EPEVTQTPSHQVTQMGQEVILRCVPISNHLYFYWYRQILGQKVEFLVSFYNNEISEKSEIFDDQFSVERPDGSNFTLKIRSTKLEDSAMYFCASSGLEQATNEKLFFGSGTQLSVL.